The 17 T cell receptor beta chains given below trace back to one sample, sequenced in a study of T-cell reconstitution after alpha-beta-depleted transplantation in children. As it was prepared, the TCRbeta library received unique molecular identifiers. From the PCR reads, TCRdb called clonotypes with MiXCR, one entry per CDR3 protein. The table records 610,000 or so distinct CDR3 sequences, 25% to 30% of them present only once. The sample in question was PBMCs, obtained before TCRalphabeta/CD19-depleted stem cell transplant. The receptors come from a boy under three years old with Wiskott-Aldrich syndrome, due to receive a stem cell transplant.

The V gene is TRBV18, the J gene TRBJ2-1, with 7 nucleotides matching TRBD2. CDR3 size: 11 residues. CDR1 and CDR2 (germline): KGHSH, LQKENI. V shed 5 bases and J 15 bases; nucleotides not matched to a gene: 7. The chain's CDR3 is CASSTGLVGFF. The CDR3 bases are TGTGCCAGCTCAACCGGACTAGTTGGGTTCTTC.

This clonotype was found a few times. This chain links TRBV20-1 with TRBJ2-1; 11 bases align to TRBD2. V trimming: 6 bases; J trimming: 6 bases; junction bases outside the gene matches: 10. Germline V gene lookup returns CDR1 DFQATT and CDR2 SNEGSKA (reference sequence). The CDR3 extends over 15 amino acids. The CDR3 DNA sequence: TGCAGTGCCTCCCCCGGGACTAGCGGCCCCAATGAGCAGTTCTTC. It is translated as CSASPGTSGPNEQFF.

V usage is TRBV5-6 and J usage is TRBJ2-1; D possibly corresponds to TRBD2 (6 bases). The CDR3 extends over 14 amino acids. The ends were cut back, 0 bases at V and 7 bases at J, with 11 bases in the middle. In germline, CDR1 is SGHDT, CDR2 YYEEEE. CDR3 nucleotide sequence: TGTGCCAGCAGCTTGGAACTAGCCTTGAATGAGCAGTTCTTC. Translated: CASSLELALNEQFF.

This clonotype was observed a few times. The chain carries TRBV12-3 or TRBV12-4 and TRBJ2-7, with D tentatively TRBD2 (5 bases). Trimming removed 3 bases at V and 2 bases at J, with 11 bases between. The CDR3 loop spans 14 amino acids. CDR3 DNA sequence: TGTGCCAGCAGTTTCCTCCCGGGGACCTACGAGCAGTACTTC. It specifies CASSFLPGTYEQYF.

The DNA for the CDR3 is TGTGCCAGCAGTTTGAGCGGGACGACCACCGGGGAGCTGTTTTTT. Translated, it gives CASSLSGTTTGELFF. J is TRBJ2-2 and V is TRBV12-3 or TRBV12-4; 7 positions match TRBD2. The CDR3 contains 15 residues. V shed 3 bases and J 4 bases; nucleotides not matched to a gene: 5.

The genes are TRBV5-5 and TRBJ1-1; maybe TRBD1 (6 bases). This CDR3 is built from 13 residues. The germline CDR1 and CDR2 sequences are SGHKS and YYEKEE (reference sequence). Between the trimmed V and J ends, which lost 0 bases and 6 bases, there was a span of 9 bases. This CDR3 reads CASSLDRAAEAFF. In DNA form, the CDR3 reads TGTGCCAGCAGCTTGGACAGGGCCGCTGAAGCTTTCTTT.

The chain couples TRBV7-6 to TRBJ2-1, with 14 bases identical to TRBD2. J lost 6 bases, V lost 0 bases, and 7 bases had no gene match. Germline V gives CDR1 SGHVS, CDR2 FNYEAQ. This CDR3 contains 18 residues. The CDR3 spells CASSLARTSGRFRNEQFF. CDR3 DNA sequence: TGTGCCAGCAGCTTAGCGCGGACTAGCGGGAGGTTCCGCAATGAGCAGTTCTTC.

There are a few counts of this clonotype. This rearrangement joins TRBV20-1 to TRBJ1-1, with 7 bases identical to TRBD1. This CDR3 spans 15 amino acids. The junction had 10 bases not matched to a gene; V was cut back by 1 base and J by 5 bases. Germline V gives CDR1 DFQATT, CDR2 SNEGSKA (reference sequence). CDR3 amino acids: CSARGGQQGRTEAFF. CDR3 DNA: TGCAGTGCTAGAGGGGGCCAACAGGGGCGGACTGAAGCTTTCTTT.

A few counts support this clonotype. The V and J genes are TRBV30 and TRBJ2-1; D might be TRBD2 (6 bases). With 0 bases removed from V and 5 bases from J, the gap between germline ends came to 8 bases. The CDR3 has 13 residues. Germline CDR1 is GTSNPN and CDR2 is SVGIG (reference sequence). The CDR3 nucleotides read TGTGCCTGGAGTGTCCGACTAGACAATGAGCAGTTCTTC. It encodes CAWSVRLDNEQFF.

This clonotype occurred a few times. The chain recombines TRBV5-5 with TRBJ1-5; TRBD1 might be the D (6 bases). The germline V and J ends were trimmed by 4 bases and 4 bases, with 15 bases remaining between them. This CDR3 comprises 15 residues. CDR1 and CDR2 from the germline V gene are SGHKS and YYEKEE (reference sequence). The CDR3 DNA reads TGTGCCAGCAGCGCCCAGGGGCTACGGAATCAGCCCCAGCATTTT. It is translated as CASSAQGLRNQPQHF.

This clonotype was detected only a few times. The chain combines TRBV6-1 with TRBJ2-2, with TRBD1 identical over 11 bases. The junction had 8 bases not matched to a gene; V was cut back by 6 bases and J by 5 bases. Germline V CDR1 and CDR2: MNHNS, SASEGT. This CDR3 spans 16 amino acids. The CDR3 spells CASSSQDRGLTGELFF. DNA of the CDR3: TGTGCCAGCAGCTCCCAGGACAGGGGGCTTACCGGGGAGCTGTTTTTT.

The chain carries TRBV30 and TRBJ1-5; D gene uncertain. CDR1 and CDR2 from the germline V gene are GTSNPN and SVGIG (reference sequence). This CDR3 is built from 12 residues. V lost 0 bases and J 4 bases, leaving 4 bases between the germline ends. CDR3 region: CAWSVRNQPQHF. Written as DNA, the CDR3 is TGTGCCTGGAGTGTAAGGAATCAGCCCCAGCATTTT.

This clonotype was observed a handful of times. This sequence joins TRBV20-1 and TRBJ1-5, with D possibly TRBD1 on 6 matching bases. Per the germline V gene, CDR1 is DFQATT and CDR2 is SNEGSKA (reference sequence). The V gene lost 5 bases and the J gene lost 4 bases, with 18 bases spanning the gap. This CDR3 spans 15 amino acids. The DNA for the CDR3 is TGCAGTGCTCGGAGGGGGATAGACTTTAATCAGCCCCAGCATTTT. Translation: CSARRGIDFNQPQHF.

The rearrangement uses TRBV5-1 and TRBJ2-6, with a possible D match to TRBD2 (5 bases). This CDR3 is built from 15 residues. V gave up 4 bases and J gave up 0 bases, with 8 bases separating them. Per the germline V gene, CDR1 is SGHRS and CDR2 is YFSETQ. The CDR3 region has the DNA TGCGCCAGCAGCCCGGGGAACTCTGGGGCCAACGTCCTGACTTTC. This sequence encodes CASSPGNSGANVLTF.

Only a few counts were recorded for this clonotype. The chain joins TRBV20-1 to TRBJ2-1; 10 bases fit TRBD2. V trimming: 2 bases; J trimming: 6 bases; junction bases outside the gene matches: 7. CDR1 is DFQATT and CDR2 is SNEGSKA in the germline V gene (reference sequence). The CDR3 loop spans 15 amino acids. This CDR3 reads CSARLSGRPRNEQFF. The CDR3 DNA is TGCAGTGCTAGACTTAGCGGGAGGCCCCGCAATGAGCAGTTCTTC.

This clonotype was observed a few times. The chain employs TRBV5-1 and TRBJ2-1, with TRBD2 matching 8 bases. CDR3 length equals 16 residues. V gave up 3 bases and J gave up 3 bases; unmatched junction bases: 8. In germline, CDR1 is SGHRS, CDR2 YFSETQ. CDR3 coding DNA: TGCGCCAGCAGCTGGGATAGCGGGACCCTCTACAATGAGCAGTTCTTC. Translating it yields CASSWDSGTLYNEQFF.

The chain joins TRBV12-3 or TRBV12-4 to TRBJ1-2; the D is unclear. V was cut by 6 bases and J by 2 bases, with 10 bases left in between. The CDR3 covers 13 residues. DNA for the CDR3: TGTGCCAGCAGCCGAGACATGAACTATGGCTACACCTTC. This sequence encodes CASSRDMNYGYTF.